The clone carrying this TCR beta chain was found once. In the same sample, other DNA sequences code for this CDR3. These data are taken from a study of shared clonotypes between healthy human individuals. The germline V gene has CDR1 GTSNPN and CDR2 SVGIG (reference sequence). This CDR3 has 12 amino acids. V shed 0 bases and J shed 7 bases, with 6 bases lying between them. Sequencing was performed with immunoSEQ multiplex PCR; in TCRdb, only in-frame clones are kept and a portion is missing. This sample carries about 1,800,000 clones, about 95% of them seen once, and the ten largest clones take more than 0.9%. CD45RO-negative cells were positively selected for CCR7, leaving out terminally differentiated effector memory CD45RA+ cells.

The clonotype comes from a man between 18 and 35 years old in good health. The gene calls are TRBV30 and TRBJ2-2, with D perhaps TRBD1 (6 bases). Specimen: naive CD8+ T cells sorted from blood. CDR3 in DNA: TGTGCCTGGAGTGTACAGGGCGGGGAGCTGTTTTTT. Translating gives CAWSVQGGELFF.